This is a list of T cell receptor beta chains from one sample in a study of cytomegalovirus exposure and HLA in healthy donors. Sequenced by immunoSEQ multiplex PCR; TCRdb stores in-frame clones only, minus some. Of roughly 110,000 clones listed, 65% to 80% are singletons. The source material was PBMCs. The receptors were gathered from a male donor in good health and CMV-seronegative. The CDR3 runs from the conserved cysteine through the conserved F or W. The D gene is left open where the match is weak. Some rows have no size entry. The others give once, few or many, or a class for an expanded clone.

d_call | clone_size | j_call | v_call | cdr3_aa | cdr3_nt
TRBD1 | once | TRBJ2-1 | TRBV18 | CASSRGRGRNEQFF | TGTGCCAGCTCAAGGGGCAGGGGGCGGAATGAGCAGTTCTTC
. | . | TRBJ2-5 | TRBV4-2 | CASSQKGDYQETQYF | TGTGCCAGCAGCCAAAAAGGGGATTACCAAGAGACCCAGTACTTC
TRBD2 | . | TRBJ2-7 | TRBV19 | CASSLAGGSYEQYF | TGTGCCAGTAGTCTAGCGGGAGGGTCCTACGAGCAGTACTTC
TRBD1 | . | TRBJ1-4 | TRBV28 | CASSGGDSFFNEKLFF | TGTGCCAGCAGTGGAGGGGACAGTTTTTTTAATGAAAAACTGTTTTTT
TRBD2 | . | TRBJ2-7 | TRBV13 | CASSNGLAYEQYF | TGTGCCAGCAGCAACGGACTAGCCTACGAGCAGTACTTC
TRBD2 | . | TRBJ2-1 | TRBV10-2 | CASTPRLAGEFEQFF | TGCGCCAGCACCCCAAGACTAGCGGGAGAGTTTGAGCAGTTCTTC
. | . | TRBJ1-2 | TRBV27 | CASSLRVQGNYGYTF | TGTGCCAGCAGTTTACGGGTACAGGGTAACTATGGCTACACCTTC
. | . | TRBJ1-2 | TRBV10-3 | CAISESGEGRTRGYTF | TGTGCCATCAGTGAGTCGGGTGAGGGTAGGACTCGGGGCTACACCTTC
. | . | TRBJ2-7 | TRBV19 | CASSTRDKSSYEQYF | TGTGCCAGTAGTACACGGGACAAGAGCTCCTACGAGCAGTACTTC
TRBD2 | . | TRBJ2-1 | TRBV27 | CASSLTSGSSYNEQFF | TGTGCCAGCAGTTTGACTAGCGGGAGCTCCTACAATGAGCAGTTCTTC
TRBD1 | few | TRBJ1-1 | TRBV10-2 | CASSLQGLTEAFF | TGCGCCAGCAGCTTACAGGGGCTCACTGAAGCTTTCTTT
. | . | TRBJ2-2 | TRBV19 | CASSIPGIITGELFF | TGTGCCAGTAGTATTCCAGGGATAATAACCGGGGAGCTGTTTTTT
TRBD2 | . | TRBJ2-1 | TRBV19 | CASSIYGGSYNEQFF | TGTGCCAGTAGTATTTACGGGGGGTCCTACAATGAGCAGTTCTTC
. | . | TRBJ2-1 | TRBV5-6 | CASSSRDFYNEQFF | TGTGCCAGCAGCTCGAGGGACTTCTACAATGAGCAGTTCTTC
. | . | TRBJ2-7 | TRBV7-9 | CASSLQYEQYF | TGTGCCAGCAGCTTACAGTACGAGCAGTACTTC
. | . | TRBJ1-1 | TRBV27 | CASSLSWGRGPNTEAFF | TGTGCCAGCAGTTTATCCTGGGGGCGGGGGCCTAACACTGAAGCTTTCTTT
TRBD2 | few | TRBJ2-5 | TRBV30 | CAWTWTSGQETQYF | TGTGCCTGGACCTGGACTAGCGGGCAAGAGACCCAGTACTTC
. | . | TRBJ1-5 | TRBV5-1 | CASSLDPGMSQPQHF | TGCGCCAGCAGCTTGGACCCGGGAATGAGTCAGCCCCAGCATTTT
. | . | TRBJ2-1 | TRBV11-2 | CASSFPYGLAKSSYNEQFF | TGTGCCAGCAGCTTCCCATATGGGCTAGCGAAGAGCTCCTACAATGAGCAGTTCTTC
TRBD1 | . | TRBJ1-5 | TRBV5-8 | CASSLVSGTGGAQRQPQHF | TGTGCCAGCAGCTTGGTATCTGGGACAGGGGGCGCACAGCGTCAGCCCCAGCATTTT
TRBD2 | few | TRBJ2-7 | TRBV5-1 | CASRTSGLTYEQYF | TGCGCCAGCAGGACTAGCGGGCTTACCTACGAGCAGTACTTC
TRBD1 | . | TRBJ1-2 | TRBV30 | CAWRQGQRYGYTF | TGTGCCTGGAGGCAGGGACAGAGATATGGCTACACCTTC
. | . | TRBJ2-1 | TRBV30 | CAWSAIGGINEQFF | TGTGCCTGGAGTGCAATCGGGGGTATCAATGAGCAGTTCTTC